This TCR beta chain was observed in a study of OX40 agonist ivuxolimab in advanced cancers. Study-wide context: Eligibility admitted prior anti-PD-1, anti-PD-L1 or anti-CTLA-4 therapy; about 40% had some. Points from the study as a whole: A proportion of nonresponders additionally exhibited low normalized T-cell clonal expansion. CD8+ T cells (on average) carried more expanded clones than CD4+ T cells.

Details on this clone: The antigen is not known.

Profiled with immunoSEQ multiplex PCR; TCRdb holds only in-frame clones, not every one. Of 55,000 to 60,000 clones listed, approximately 88% are singletons. Excluded were patients having autoimmune disease history or systemic immunosuppression. Trimming removed 3 bases from V and 3 bases from J, with 17 bases in between. This CDR3 has 16 amino acids. Germline CDR1 is MNHNS and CDR2 is SASEGT. The TCR originated in an adult with an advanced solid tumor such as melanoma, head and neck, liver or kidney cancer. V gene TRBV6-1 combines with J gene TRBJ1-2; no definite D call. The sample here was CD4+ or CD8+ T cells sorted from blood, taken in a trial of the OX40 agonist ivuxolimab. CDR3 nucleotides: TGTGCCAGCAGTGATAATTACAACTTACCTTACTATGGCTACACCTTC. This translates into CASSDNYNLPYYGYTF.